These 30 T cell receptor beta chains were all obtained from the same sample, sequenced in a study of identical twins. Using its own MiXCR run on the 5' RACE reads, TCRdb lists one record per CDR3 protein. The table lists 570,000 or so distinct CDR3 sequences, more than 9% of them singletons. These records were also assigned to another study, of yellow fever vaccine responses in identical twins.

Input material: PBMCs. These receptors were collected from a woman aged 18 to 35 in good health.

There are a few counts of this clonotype. The J gene is TRBJ2-1, the V gene TRBV12-3 or TRBV12-4; 7 nucleotides match TRBD1. V shed 5 bases, J shed 6 bases, and the junction held 13 bases outside the gene matches. This CDR3 comprises 16 residues. The CDR3 protein is CASSAGQVTLINEQFF. The CDR3 region has the DNA TGTGCCAGCAGTGCCGGACAGGTGACCCTAATCAATGAGCAGTTCTTC.

This clonotype has just a few counts. The chain combines TRBV19 with TRBJ2-1; perhaps TRBD1 as D (6 bases). This CDR3 region has 16 residues. V was pared by 3 bases and J by 8 bases, with 20 bases between. CDR1 LNHDA and CDR2 SQIVND come from the germline V gene (reference sequence). The CDR3 spells CASSIFRGTLQDEQFF. The CDR3, as DNA: TGTGCCAGTAGTATTTTCAGGGGAACATTACAGGATGAGCAGTTCTTC.

The V gene is TRBV27, the J gene TRBJ2-1; D is perhaps TRBD2 (6 bases). The V gene's germline CDR1 is MNHEY and CDR2 SMNVEV (reference sequence). V lost 6 bases to trimming and J lost 5 bases, with 14 bases between them. CDR3 length: 14 amino acids. CDR3 loop: CASRTSGLHNEQFF. The CDR3, as DNA: TGTGCCAGCAGGACATCGGGACTTCACAATGAGCAGTTCTTC.

The table lists this clonotype with a few counts. The chain carries TRBV2 and TRBJ2-5; D ambiguous. The V and J ends lost 4 bases and 5 bases respectively, with 8 bases between them. Looked up from germline, CDR1 is SNHLY and CDR2 is FYNNEI. This CDR3 contains 12 residues. In nucleotides, the CDR3 is TGTGCCAGCAGTGGTCTGGGGGAGACCCAGTACTTC. Protein sequence: CASSGLGETQYF.

The chain combines TRBV5-1 with TRBJ1-5; D is perhaps TRBD1 (5 bases). The CDR3 length is 15 residues. Germline CDR1 is SGHRS and CDR2 is YFSETQ. The V gene lost 1 base and the J gene lost 3 bases, with 11 bases spanning the gap. The CDR3 loop reads CASSLYAGPNQPQHF. The CDR3 coding sequence is TGCGCCAGCAGCTTGTACGCAGGGCCCAATCAGCCCCAGCATTTT.

V and J are TRBV12-3 or TRBV12-4 and TRBJ2-2, with 7 bases matching TRBD2. The CDR3 covers 15 residues. V shed 11 bases and J 2 bases; nucleotides not matched to a gene: 11. The CDR3 nucleotides are TGTGCCGGCAAAATAGCGGGCGACAACACCGGGGAGCTGTTTTTT. Amino acid sequence: CAGKIAGDNTGELFF.

On this clonotype itself: An end of the junction does not agree with germline; a read error may underlie this. The genes are TRBV20-1 and TRBJ2-2, with D uncertain. The CDR3 sequence is 19 residues long. Germline V gene lookup returns CDR1 DFQATT and CDR2 SNEGSKA (reference sequence). The DNA for the CDR3 is TGCTGTGCTAGAGATCTCCTCTCCGACTCCCAAGTGAACACCGGGGAGCTGTTTTTT. This encodes CCARDLLSDSQVNTGELFF.

This clonotype was observed at least ten times. This chain connects TRBV4-1 to TRBJ2-1; 9 bases match TRBD2. V gave up 4 bases and J gave up 5 bases; unmatched junction bases: 9. The germline V gene encodes CDR1 MGHRA and CDR2 YSYEKL. The CDR3 contains 16 residues. Written as DNA, the CDR3 is TGCGCCAGCAGCCGGCAGATCCAGCGGGGGGACAATGAGCAGTTCTTC. This codes for CASSRQIQRGDNEQFF.

This clonotype was recorded at least ten times. The CDR3 spells CSARDGGIHNEQFF. In DNA form, the CDR3 reads TGCAGTGCTAGAGATGGGGGAATTCACAATGAGCAGTTCTTC. The J gene is TRBJ2-1, the V gene TRBV20-1, with D perhaps being TRBD1 or TRBD2 (5 bases each). CDR3 length: 14 residues. Germline V gene sequence: CDR1 DFQATT, CDR2 SNEGSKA (reference sequence). With 0 bases removed from V and 5 bases from J, the gap between germline ends came to 11 bases.

The chain combines TRBV27 with TRBJ2-3; no clear D gene. The CDR3 is 16 amino acids. In germline, CDR1 is MNHEY, CDR2 SMNVEV (reference sequence). Trimming cost V 1 base and J 2 bases, with 13 bases left between them. CDR3 amino acids: CASSLYRRYYTDTQYF. DNA of the CDR3: TGTGCCAGCAGTTTATATCGCCGGTACTACACAGATACGCAGTATTTT.

CDR3 nucleotides: TGTGCCTGGAGTGTACTATGGGAAAACACCGGGGAGCTGTTTTTT. Translating gives CAWSVLWENTGELFF. This chain links TRBV30 with TRBJ2-2; D gene ambiguous. Germline CDR1 reads GTSNPN; CDR2 reads SVGIG (reference sequence). The CDR3 has 15 residues. V gave up 0 bases and J gave up 2 bases, with 10 bases separating them.

There are a few counts of this clonotype. The chain joins TRBV20-1 to TRBJ2-7; D ambiguous. V gave up 2 bases and J gave up 2 bases, with 7 bases separating them. The germline CDR1 and CDR2 sequences are DFQATT and SNEGSKA (reference sequence). The CDR3 consists of 12 residues. The CDR3, as DNA: TGCAGTGCTAGACAGGACCCCTACGAGCAGTACTTC. Protein product: CSARQDPYEQYF.

The sample holds many counts of this clonotype. The chain is built from TRBV7-6 and TRBJ2-2; D may be TRBD1 (5 bases). The V gene lost 1 base and the J gene lost 6 bases, with 15 bases spanning the gap. CDR1 and CDR2 from the germline V gene are SGHVS and FNYEAQ. There are 16 residues in the CDR3. The CDR3 DNA follows: TGTGCCAGCAGCTTAGAATCAGGGCTGCGGTCCGGGGAGCTGTTTTTT. Its translation is CASSLESGLRSGELFF.

A few counts support this clonotype. The rearrangement joins TRBV12-3 or TRBV12-4 to TRBJ1-2; no reliable D call. V was clipped by 6 bases and J by 2 bases, with 13 bases between them. The length of the CDR3 is 14 residues. The CDR3 reads CASSPEEGNYGYTF. The DNA of the CDR3 is TGTGCCAGCAGCCCCGAAGAGGGCAACTATGGCTACACCTTC.

The chain joins TRBV3-1 to TRBJ2-3; 10 positions agree with TRBD2. The CDR3 runs 16 residues. The ends lost 2 bases at V and 1 base at J; junction bases unmatched: 3. CDR1 and CDR2 from the germline V gene are LGHDT and YNNKEL (reference sequence). CDR3 nucleotides: TGTGCCAGCAGCCAACTGCTAGCGGGGGGCACAGATACGCAGTATTTT. It is translated as CASSQLLAGGTDTQYF.

The rearrangement links TRBV28 to TRBJ2-3, with D possibly TRBD1 on 6 matching bases. The germline gives CDR1 MDHEN, CDR2 SYDVKM. V was shortened by 6 bases and J by 3 bases, with 16 bases between the two germline ends. The CDR3 runs 15 residues. CDR3 nucleotide sequence: TGTGCCAGCAGGGACGGGACACCCGGGACAGATACGCAGTATTTT. This translates into CASRDGTPGTDTQYF.

This clonotype was counted many times. The J gene is TRBJ1-1, the V gene TRBV5-1; D might be TRBD1 (5 bases). CDR3 length equals 14 residues. The germline V gene encodes CDR1 SGHRS and CDR2 YFSETQ. V was pared by 2 bases and J by 2 bases, with 10 bases between. Here the CDR3 reads CASSLRGPNTEAFF. The CDR3 bases are TGCGCCAGCAGCTTAAGGGGACCCAACACTGAAGCTTTCTTT.

This clonotype showed up just a few times. The chain uses TRBV24-1 and TRBJ2-3; D unclear. Trimming cost V 5 bases and J 2 bases, with 7 bases left between them. The CDR3 has 13 amino acids. Germline-derived CDR1 and CDR2 are KGHDR and SFDVKD. CDR3 region: CATSGIDTDTQYF. CDR3 nucleotide sequence: TGTGCCACCAGTGGGATAGACACAGATACGCAGTATTTT.

This clonotype turned up a few times. The CDR3 reads CSVEDEAYGFF. CDR3 bases: TGCAGCGTTGAAGATGAGGCCTATGGGTTCTTC. V is TRBV29-1 and J is TRBJ2-1; D is uncertain. The germline V gene encodes CDR1 SQVTM and CDR2 ANQGSEA. Between the trimmed V and J ends, which lost 0 bases and 15 bases, there was a span of 12 bases. The CDR3 loop spans 11 amino acids.

In this sample, this clonotype turned up many times. The chain carries TRBV24-1 and TRBJ2-1; 7 bases line up with TRBD2. Germline trimming cut 1 base from V and 6 bases from J; bases unmatched to any gene: 2. The CDR3 runs 14 residues. CDR1 KGHDR and CDR2 SFDVKD come from the germline V gene. Here the CDR3 DNA reads TGTGCCACCAGTGATTTAGCGGGATTCAATGAGCAGTTCTTC. Protein sequence: CATSDLAGFNEQFF.

This clonotype was seen ten or more times. The CDR3 coding sequence is TGTGCCAGCAGCCAACTCAAACAGTCTGAAGCTTTCTTT. Translation gives CASSQLKQSEAFF. This sequence joins TRBV14 and TRBJ1-1; D not certain. This CDR3 is 13 amino acids long. Germline V gene sequence: CDR1 SGHDN, CDR2 FVKESK. V lost 2 bases and J lost 6, with 10 bases in between.

This clonotype was detected a few times. V usage is TRBV7-9 and J usage is TRBJ1-4; D gene uncertain. V lost 6 bases, J lost 8 bases, and 19 bases lay in between. CDR3 length: 15 residues. Germline CDR1 and CDR2: SEHNR and FQNEAQ (reference sequence). CDR3 DNA sequence: TGTGCCAGCAGGTATTCGGTCGGCGATGGGGAAAAACTGTTTTTT. Translating it yields CASRYSVGDGEKLFF.

This clonotype was detected ten times or more. V is TRBV12-3 or TRBV12-4 and J is TRBJ2-7; D gene unclear. V lost 3 bases to trimming and J lost 7 bases, with 16 bases between them. CDR3 size: 14 residues. The DNA of the CDR3 is TGTGCCAGCAGTTTTAATTGGTCGGCTGGGGAGCAGTACTTC. Its protein product is CASSFNWSAGEQYF.

In its sample, this clonotype was seen once. V gene TRBV28 combines with J gene TRBJ2-7; D is unresolved. CDR3 length equals 13 residues. Trimming removed 3 bases at V and 4 bases at J, with 10 bases between. Germline V lookup: CDR1 MDHEN, CDR2 SYDVKM. This chain's CDR3 is CASSFSTGYEQYF. CDR3 nucleotide sequence: TGTGCCAGCAGTTTTTCAACTGGGTACGAGCAGTACTTC. The whole variable domain, remainder taken from reference TRBV28 and TRBJ2-7, is DVKVTQSSRYLVKRTGEKVFLECVQDMDHENMFWYRQDPGLGLRLIYFSYDVKMKEKGDIPEGYSVSREKKERFSLILESASTNQTSMYLCASSFSTGYEQYFGPGTRLTVT.

This clonotype was found many times. The chain employs TRBV6-2 or TRBV6-3 and TRBJ2-5; 7 bases are shared with TRBD1. Germline values: CDR1 MNHEY, CDR2 SVGEGT. The CDR3 is 14 residues long. The ends lost 5 bases at V and 5 bases at J; junction bases unmatched: 8. The CDR3 region is CASSPRSRGETQYF. The CDR3 DNA reads as TGTGCCAGCAGTCCCCGAAGCAGGGGGGAGACCCAGTACTTC.

The count of this clonotype is one. The chain is built from TRBV23-1 and TRBJ1-1; D unresolved. TRBV23-1 is filed as an ORF, its function uncertain. The CDR3 runs to 13 residues. V lost 7 bases and J lost 0, with 9 bases in between. In DNA form, the CDR3 reads TGCGCCAGCACATGTCGCATGAACACTGAAGCTTTCTTT. This translates into CASTCRMNTEAFF.

In regard to this clonotype: This clone may be a read error of a much larger clone one base away. The chain uses TRBV7-2 and TRBJ2-1; perhaps TRBD2 as D (5 bases). CDR1 and CDR2 (germline): SGHTA, FQGNSA. The length of the CDR3 is 16 residues. The DNA of the CDR3 is TGTGCCTGCAGCTTAGCGCAGACGGGGTTGTACAATGAGCAGTTCTTC. Its translation: CACSLAQTGLYNEQFF.

The chain has TRBV20-1 and TRBJ2-3, with TRBD2 matching over 8 bases. V gave up 0 bases and J gave up 3 bases; unmatched junction bases: 5. This CDR3 contains 15 residues. Germline CDR1 is DFQATT and CDR2 is SNEGSKA (reference sequence). In DNA form, the CDR3 reads TGCAGTGCTAGAGATAAGTTAGCGGGAACAGATACGCAGTATTTT. Translating it yields CSARDKLAGTDTQYF.

The chain uses TRBV7-2 and TRBJ1-6, with 10 nucleotides matching TRBD1. The CDR3 spans 15 residues. CDR1 is SGHTA, CDR2 FQGNSA, per germline. Trimming removed 5 bases from V and 8 bases from J; junction bases left unmatched: 6. CDR3 region: CASSQDRGWYSPLHF. CDR3 sequence (DNA): TGTGCCAGCAGCCAGGACAGGGGGTGGTATTCACCCCTCCACTTT. Combining the CDR3 with reference TRBV7-2 and TRBJ1-6 gives the whole variable domain GAGVSQSPSNKVTEKGKDVELRCDPISGHTALYWYRQSLGQGLEFLIYFQGNSAPDKSGLPSDRFSAERTGGSVSTLTIQRTQQEDSAVYLCASSQDRGWYSPLHFGNGTRLTVT.

This clonotype was detected only a few times. This rearrangement joins TRBV6-1 to TRBJ2-7, with 8 bases fitting TRBD1. Losses at the gene ends were 5 bases for V and 2 bases for J; bases not matched to a gene: 8. The CDR3 length is 15 residues. Germline CDR1 MNHNS, CDR2 SASEGT. CDR3 sequence: CASSQTGEIAYEQYF. For the CDR3, the DNA is TGTGCCAGCAGTCAGACAGGGGAAATCGCCTACGAGCAGTACTTC.